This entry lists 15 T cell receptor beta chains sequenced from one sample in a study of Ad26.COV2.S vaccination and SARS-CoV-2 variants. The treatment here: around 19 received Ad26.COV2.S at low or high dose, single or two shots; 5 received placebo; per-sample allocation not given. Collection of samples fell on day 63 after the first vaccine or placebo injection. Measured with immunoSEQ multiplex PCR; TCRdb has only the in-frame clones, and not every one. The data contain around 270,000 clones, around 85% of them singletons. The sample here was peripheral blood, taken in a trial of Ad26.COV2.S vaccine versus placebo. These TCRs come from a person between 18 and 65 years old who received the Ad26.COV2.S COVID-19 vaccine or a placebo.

CDR3 sequence: CASSPSSYEQYF. In nucleotides, the CDR3 is TGTGCCAGCAGCCCGAGCTCCTACGAGCAGTACTTC. This chain links TRBV7-8 with TRBJ2-7; D is ambiguous. CDR3 size: 12 residues. V was trimmed by 5 bases and J by 0 bases, leaving 5 bases between them. CDR1 and CDR2 from the germline V gene are SGHVS and FQNEAQ.

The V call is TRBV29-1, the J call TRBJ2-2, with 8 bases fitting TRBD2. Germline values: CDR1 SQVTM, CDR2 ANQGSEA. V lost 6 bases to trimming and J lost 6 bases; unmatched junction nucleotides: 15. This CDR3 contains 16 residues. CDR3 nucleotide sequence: TGCAGCGTGCGGGGGGTAGCGGATGCGATGGCCGGGGAGCTGTTTTTT. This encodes CSVRGVADAMAGELFF.

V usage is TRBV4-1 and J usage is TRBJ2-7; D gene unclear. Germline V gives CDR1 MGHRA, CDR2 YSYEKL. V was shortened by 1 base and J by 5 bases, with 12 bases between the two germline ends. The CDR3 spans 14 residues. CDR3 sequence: CASSQVGVSDEQYF. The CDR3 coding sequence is TGCGCCAGCAGCCAAGTGGGCGTTTCCGACGAGCAGTACTTC.

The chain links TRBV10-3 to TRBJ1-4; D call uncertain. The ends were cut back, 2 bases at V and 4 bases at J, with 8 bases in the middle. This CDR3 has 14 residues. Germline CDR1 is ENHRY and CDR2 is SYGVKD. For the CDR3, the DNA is TGTGCCATCAGTGAGGGGTATTATAATGAAAAACTGTTTTTT. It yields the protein CAISEGYYNEKLFF.

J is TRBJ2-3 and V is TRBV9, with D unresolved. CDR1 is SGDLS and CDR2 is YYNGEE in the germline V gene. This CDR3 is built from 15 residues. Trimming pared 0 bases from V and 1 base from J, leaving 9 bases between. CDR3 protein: CASSVAASGTDTQYF. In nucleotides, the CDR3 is TGTGCCAGCAGCGTAGCGGCCAGCGGCACAGATACGCAGTATTTT. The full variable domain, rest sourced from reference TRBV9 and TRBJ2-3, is DSGVTQTPKHLITATGQRVTLRCSPRSGDLSVYWYQQSLDQGLQFLIQYYNGEERAKGNILERFSAQQFPDLHSELNLSSLELGDSALYFCASSVAASGTDTQYFGPGTRLTVL.

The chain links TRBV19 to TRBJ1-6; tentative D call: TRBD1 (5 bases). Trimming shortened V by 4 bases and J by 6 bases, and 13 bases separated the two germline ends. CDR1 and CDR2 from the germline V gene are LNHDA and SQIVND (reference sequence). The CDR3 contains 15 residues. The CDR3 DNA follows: TGTGCCAGTAGTAGAGGGACTGCAAGTAATTCACCCCTCCACTTT. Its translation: CASSRGTASNSPLHF.

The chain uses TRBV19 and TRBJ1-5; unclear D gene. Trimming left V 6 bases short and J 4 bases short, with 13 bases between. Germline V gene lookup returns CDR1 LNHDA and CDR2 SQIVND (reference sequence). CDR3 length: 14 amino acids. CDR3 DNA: TGTGCCAGTAGGGAGGGTAGGGTAAATCAGCCCCAGCATTTT. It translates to CASREGRVNQPQHF.

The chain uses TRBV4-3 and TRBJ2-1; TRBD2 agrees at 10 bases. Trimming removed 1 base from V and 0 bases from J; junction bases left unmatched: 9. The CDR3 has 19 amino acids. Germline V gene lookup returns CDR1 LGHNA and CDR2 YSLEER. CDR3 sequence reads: CASSQGISGGPSSYNEQFF. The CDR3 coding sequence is TGCGCCAGCAGCCAAGGGATTAGCGGGGGGCCGAGCTCCTACAATGAGCAGTTCTTC.

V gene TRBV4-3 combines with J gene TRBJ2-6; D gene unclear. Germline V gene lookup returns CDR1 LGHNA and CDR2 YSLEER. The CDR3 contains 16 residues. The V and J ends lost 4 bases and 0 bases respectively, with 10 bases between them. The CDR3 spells CASSRDFPSGANVLTF. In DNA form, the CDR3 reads TGCGCCAGCAGCCGAGACTTTCCCTCTGGGGCCAACGTCCTGACTTTC.

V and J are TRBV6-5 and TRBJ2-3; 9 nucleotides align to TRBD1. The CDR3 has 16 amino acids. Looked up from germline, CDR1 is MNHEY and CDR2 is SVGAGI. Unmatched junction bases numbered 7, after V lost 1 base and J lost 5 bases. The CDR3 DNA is TGTGCCAGCAGTTACTACAGGGGGCAGGCGGGAGATACGCAGTATTTT. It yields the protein CASSYYRGQAGDTQYF.

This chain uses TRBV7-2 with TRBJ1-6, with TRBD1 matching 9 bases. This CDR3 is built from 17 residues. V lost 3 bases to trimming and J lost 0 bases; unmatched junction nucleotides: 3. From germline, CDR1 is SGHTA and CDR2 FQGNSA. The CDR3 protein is CASSFGTGSSYNSPLHF. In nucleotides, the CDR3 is TGTGCCAGCAGCTTTGGGACAGGGAGCTCCTATAATTCACCCCTCCACTTT.

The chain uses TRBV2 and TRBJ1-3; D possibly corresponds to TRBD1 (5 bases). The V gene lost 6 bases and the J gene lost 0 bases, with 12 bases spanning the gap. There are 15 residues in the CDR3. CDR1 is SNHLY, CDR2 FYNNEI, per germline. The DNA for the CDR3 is TGTGCCAGCAGACGGGACGGCGTCTCTGGAAACACCATATATTTT. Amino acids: CASRRDGVSGNTIYF.

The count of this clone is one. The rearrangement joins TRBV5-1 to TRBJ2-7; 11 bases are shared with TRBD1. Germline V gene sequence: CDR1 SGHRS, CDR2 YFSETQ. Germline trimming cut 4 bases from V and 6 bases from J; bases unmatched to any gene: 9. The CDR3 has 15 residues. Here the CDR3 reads CASSPTGTGGLEQYV. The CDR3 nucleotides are TGCGCCAGCAGCCCTACCGGGACAGGGGGACTCGAGCAGTACGTC.

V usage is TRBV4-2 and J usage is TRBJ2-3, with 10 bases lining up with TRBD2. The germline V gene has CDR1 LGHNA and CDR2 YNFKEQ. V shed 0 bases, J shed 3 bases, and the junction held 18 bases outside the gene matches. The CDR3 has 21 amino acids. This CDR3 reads CASSQDLWASGGLGRTDTQYF. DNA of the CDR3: TGTGCCAGCAGCCAAGATTTATGGGCTAGCGGGGGTCTGGGTCGGACAGATACGCAGTATTTT.

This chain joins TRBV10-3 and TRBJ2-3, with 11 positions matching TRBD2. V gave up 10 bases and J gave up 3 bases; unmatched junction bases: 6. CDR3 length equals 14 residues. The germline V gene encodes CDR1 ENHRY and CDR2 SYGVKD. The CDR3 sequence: CATKLAGATDTQYF. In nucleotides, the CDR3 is TGTGCCACCAAACTAGCGGGAGCTACAGATACGCAGTATTTT.